This T cell receptor beta chain was captured in a study of T cells in Graves' hyperthyroidism and ophthalmopathy. Notes on the study in general: The blood repertoire included most of the expanded thyroid clonotypes above 0.001.

Patients with ophthalmopathy all had a Clinical Activity Score of at least 3, a NOSPECS grade of at least 4 and duration under 3 months. Cells are PBMCs isolated from about 10 ml of fresh blood. This clonotype was counted only a few times. Its antigen remains unidentified. Germline V gene sequence: CDR1 SNHLY, CDR2 FYNNEI. This CDR3 spans 14 amino acids. With 7 bases removed from V and 4 bases from J, the gap between germline ends came to 16 bases. TCR beta CDR3 sequences were amplified from RNA transcripts. First-round RT-PCR with HTBI primers amplified the TCR CDR3 region. TCRdb recomputed calls from the multiplex PCR reads with MiXCR, one row per CDR3 protein. The data contain hundreds of thousands of distinct CDR3 sequences, approximately 25% of them singletons.

The TCR was taken from a woman aged 25 to 39 with Graves' ophthalmopathy. The source material was blood. The chain combines TRBV2 with TRBJ1-1; D ambiguous. The CDR3 coding sequence is TGTGCCAGCAAAACGCTTGGGGTTCGCACTGAAGCTTTCTTT. Its protein product is CASKTLGVRTEAFF.